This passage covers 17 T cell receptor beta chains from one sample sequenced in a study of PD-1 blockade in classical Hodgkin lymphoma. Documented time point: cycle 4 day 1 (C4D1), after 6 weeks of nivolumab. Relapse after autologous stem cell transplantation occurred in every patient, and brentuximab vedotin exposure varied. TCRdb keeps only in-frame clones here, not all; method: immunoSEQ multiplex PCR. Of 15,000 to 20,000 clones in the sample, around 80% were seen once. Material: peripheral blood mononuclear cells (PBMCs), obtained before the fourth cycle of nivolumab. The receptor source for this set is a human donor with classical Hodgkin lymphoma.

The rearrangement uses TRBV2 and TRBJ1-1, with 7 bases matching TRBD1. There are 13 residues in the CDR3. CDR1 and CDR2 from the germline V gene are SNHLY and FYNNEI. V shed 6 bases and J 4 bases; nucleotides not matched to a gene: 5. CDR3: CASRLGQATEAFF. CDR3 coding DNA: TGTGCCAGCAGGCTAGGACAGGCCACTGAAGCTTTCTTT.

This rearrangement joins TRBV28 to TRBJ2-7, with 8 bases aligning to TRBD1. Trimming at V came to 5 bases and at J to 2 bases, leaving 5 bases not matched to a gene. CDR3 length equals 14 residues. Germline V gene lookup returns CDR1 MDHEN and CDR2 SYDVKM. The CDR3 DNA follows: TGTGCCAGCAGTACCTCAGGGGGCCCCTACGAGCAGTACGTC. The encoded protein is CASSTSGGPYEQYV.

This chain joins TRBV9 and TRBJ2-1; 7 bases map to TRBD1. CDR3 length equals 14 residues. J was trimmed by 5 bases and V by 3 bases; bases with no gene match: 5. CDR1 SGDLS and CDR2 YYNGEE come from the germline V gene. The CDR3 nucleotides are TGTGCCAGCAGCGCGGGACAGTACAACAATGAGCAGTTCTTC. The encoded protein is CASSAGQYNNEQFF.

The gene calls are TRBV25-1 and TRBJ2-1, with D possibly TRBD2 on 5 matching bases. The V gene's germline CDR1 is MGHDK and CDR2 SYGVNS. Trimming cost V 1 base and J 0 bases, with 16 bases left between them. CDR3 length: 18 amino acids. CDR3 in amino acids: CASSESGNSRSSYNEQFF. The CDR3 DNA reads TGTGCCAGCAGTGAATCGGGGAATAGCAGGAGCTCCTACAATGAGCAGTTCTTC.

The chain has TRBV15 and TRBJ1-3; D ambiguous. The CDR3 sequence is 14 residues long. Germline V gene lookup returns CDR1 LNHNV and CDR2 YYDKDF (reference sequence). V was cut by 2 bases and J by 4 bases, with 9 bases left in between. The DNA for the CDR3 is TGTGCCACCAGCAGAAGGGTTACAGGAAACACCATATATTTT. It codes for CATSRRVTGNTIYF. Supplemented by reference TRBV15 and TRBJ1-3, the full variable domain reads DAMVIQNPRYQVTQFGKPVTLSCSQTLNHNVMYWYQQKSSQAPKLLFHYYDKDFNNEADTPDNFQSRRPNTSFCFLDIRSPGLGDTAMYLCATSRRVTGNTIYFGEGSWLTVV.

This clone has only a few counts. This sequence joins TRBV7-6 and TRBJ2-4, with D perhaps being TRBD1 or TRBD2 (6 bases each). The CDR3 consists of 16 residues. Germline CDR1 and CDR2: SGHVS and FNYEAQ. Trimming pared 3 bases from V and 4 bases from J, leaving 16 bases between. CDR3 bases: TGTGCCAGCAGCTTTGGGGGGCGCTGGGGTAAAAACATTCAGTACTTC. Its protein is CASSFGGRWGKNIQYF.

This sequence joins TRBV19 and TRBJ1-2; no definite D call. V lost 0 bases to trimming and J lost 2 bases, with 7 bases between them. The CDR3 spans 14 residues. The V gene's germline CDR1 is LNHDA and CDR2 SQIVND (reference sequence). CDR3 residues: CASSIDVRNYGYTF. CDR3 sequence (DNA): TGTGCCAGTAGTATAGATGTCAGGAACTATGGCTACACCTTC.

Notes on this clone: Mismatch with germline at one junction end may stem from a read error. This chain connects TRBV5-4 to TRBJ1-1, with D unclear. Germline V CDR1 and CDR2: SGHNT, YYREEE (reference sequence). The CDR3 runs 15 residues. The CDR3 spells CASSQDLGVRAEAFF. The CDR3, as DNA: TGCGCCAGCAGCCAAGACCTCGGGGTTCGCGCTGAAGCTTTCTTT.

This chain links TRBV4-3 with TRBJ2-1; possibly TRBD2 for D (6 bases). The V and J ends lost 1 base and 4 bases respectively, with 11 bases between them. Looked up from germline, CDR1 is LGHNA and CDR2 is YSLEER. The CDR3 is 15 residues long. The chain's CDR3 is CASSQGRGPYNEQFF. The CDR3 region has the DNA TGCGCCAGCAGCCAAGGGCGGGGCCCTTACAATGAGCAGTTCTTC.

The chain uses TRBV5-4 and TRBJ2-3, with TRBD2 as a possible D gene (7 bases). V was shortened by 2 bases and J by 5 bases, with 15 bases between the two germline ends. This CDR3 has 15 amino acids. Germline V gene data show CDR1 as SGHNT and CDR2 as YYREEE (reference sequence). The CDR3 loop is CASSFGGGAEDTQYF. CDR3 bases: TGTGCCAGCAGCTTTGGAGGGGGGGCTGAAGATACGCAGTATTTT.

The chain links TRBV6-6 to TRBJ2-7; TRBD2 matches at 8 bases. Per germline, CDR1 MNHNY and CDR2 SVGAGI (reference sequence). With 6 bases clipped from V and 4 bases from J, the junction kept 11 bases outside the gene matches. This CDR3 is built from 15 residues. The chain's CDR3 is CASRPGAAGVYEQYV. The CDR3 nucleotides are TGTGCCAGCAGACCCGGTGCAGCGGGAGTGTACGAGCAGTACGTC.

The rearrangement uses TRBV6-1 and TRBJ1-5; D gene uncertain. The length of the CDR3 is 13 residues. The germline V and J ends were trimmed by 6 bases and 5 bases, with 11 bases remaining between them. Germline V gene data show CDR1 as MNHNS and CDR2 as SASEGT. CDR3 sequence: CASRVAPDQPQHF. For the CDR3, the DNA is TGTGCCAGCAGGGTCGCCCCAGATCAGCCCCAGCATTTT.

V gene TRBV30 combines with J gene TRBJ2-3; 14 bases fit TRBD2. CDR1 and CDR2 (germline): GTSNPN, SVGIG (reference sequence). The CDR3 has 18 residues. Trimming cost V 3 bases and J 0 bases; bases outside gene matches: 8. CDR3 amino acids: CAWSGLAGGSFSTDTQYF. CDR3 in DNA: TGTGCCTGGAGCGGACTAGCGGGAGGATCATTCAGCACAGATACGCAGTATTTT. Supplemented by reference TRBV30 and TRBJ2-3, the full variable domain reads SQTIHQWPATLVQPVGSPLSLECTVEGTSNPNLYWYRQAAGRGLQLLFYSVGIGQISSEVPQNLSASRPQDRQFILSSKKLLLSDSGFYLCAWSGLAGGSFSTDTQYFGPGTRLTVL.

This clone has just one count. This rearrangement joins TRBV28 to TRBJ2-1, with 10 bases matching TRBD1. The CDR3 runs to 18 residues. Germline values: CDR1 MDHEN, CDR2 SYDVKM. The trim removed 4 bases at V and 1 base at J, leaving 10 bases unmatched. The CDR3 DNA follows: TGTGCCAGCAGTTCTCACTGGACAGGGGGAAGGTCCTACAATGAGCAGTTCTTC. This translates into CASSSHWTGGRSYNEQFF. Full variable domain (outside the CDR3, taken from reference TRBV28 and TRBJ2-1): DVKVTQSSRYLVKRTGEKVFLECVQDMDHENMFWYRQDPGLGLRLIYFSYDVKMKEKGDIPEGYSVSREKKERFSLILESASTNQTSMYLCASSSHWTGGRSYNEQFFGPGTRLTVL.

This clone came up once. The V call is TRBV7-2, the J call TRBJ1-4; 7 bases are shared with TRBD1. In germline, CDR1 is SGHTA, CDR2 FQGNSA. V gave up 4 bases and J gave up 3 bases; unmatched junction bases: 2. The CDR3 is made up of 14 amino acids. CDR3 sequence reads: CASSSQGANEKLFF. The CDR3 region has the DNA TGTGCCAGCAGCTCGCAGGGGGCTAATGAAAAACTGTTTTTT.

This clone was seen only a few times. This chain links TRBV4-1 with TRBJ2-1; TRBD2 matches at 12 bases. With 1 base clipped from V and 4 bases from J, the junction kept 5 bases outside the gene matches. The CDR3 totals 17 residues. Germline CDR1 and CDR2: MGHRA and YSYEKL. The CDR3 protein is CASSQGFGTSGYNEQFF. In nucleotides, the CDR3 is TGCGCCAGCAGCCAAGGCTTTGGGACTAGCGGGTACAATGAGCAGTTCTTC.

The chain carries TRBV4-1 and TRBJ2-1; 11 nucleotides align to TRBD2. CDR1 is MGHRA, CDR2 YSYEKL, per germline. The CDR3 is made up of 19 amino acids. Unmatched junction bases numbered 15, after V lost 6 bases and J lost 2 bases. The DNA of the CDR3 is TGCGCCAGCAGACGTCTCCTAGCGGGGGGTCCACTCACCTACAATGAGCAGTTCTTC. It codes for CASRRLLAGGPLTYNEQFF.